These 28 T cell receptor beta chains share one sample of origin, sequenced in a study of blood T cell repertoires in COVID-19. TCRdb's table, derived via immunoSEQ multiplex PCR, lists solely in-frame clones and lacks some. The sample lists 150,000 or so clones, over 60% occurring once. The sequenced sample was peripheral blood. Receptor source: a woman older than 75 with active or convalescent COVID-19.

This clone occurred a few times. The chain uses TRBV28 and TRBJ1-5, with TRBD1 matching 9 bases. CDR1 MDHEN and CDR2 SYDVKM come from the germline V gene. The CDR3 is 13 amino acids. The ends lost 6 bases at V and 4 bases at J; junction bases unmatched: 1. The CDR3 DNA sequence: TGTGCCAGCAGGGGGACAGGGAATCAGCCCCAGCATTTT. Translated: CASRGTGNQPQHF.

The gene calls are TRBV18 and TRBJ2-5, with TRBD1 matching 7 bases. The V gene's germline CDR1 is KGHSH and CDR2 LQKENI. J lost 2 bases, V lost 6 bases, and 3 bases had no gene match. The CDR3 spans 13 residues. CDR3 sequence reads: CASSGTVQETQYF. The CDR3 bases are TGTGCCAGCTCGGGGACAGTTCAAGAGACCCAGTACTTC.

The J gene is TRBJ2-2, the V gene TRBV5-4; 14 nucleotides line up with TRBD2. This CDR3 spans 16 amino acids. Germline V gene data show CDR1 as SGHNT and CDR2 as YYREEE (reference sequence). With 4 bases clipped from V and 7 bases from J, the junction kept 6 bases outside the gene matches. The CDR3 sequence: CASSPEGTSGGGELFF. The DNA of the CDR3 is TGTGCCAGCAGCCCCGAAGGGACTAGCGGGGGCGGGGAGCTGTTTTTT.

A few counts support this clone. V and J are TRBV19 and TRBJ1-4; weak D call: TRBD1 (5 bases). Germline lookup yields CDR1 LNHDA and CDR2 SQIVND (reference sequence). Trimming took 3 bases from V and 3 from J, leaving 8 bases between them. This CDR3 has 14 amino acids. The CDR3 reads CASSIAGANEKLFF. For the CDR3, the DNA is TGTGCCAGTAGTATTGCGGGGGCTAATGAAAAACTGTTTTTT.

The rearrangement uses TRBV5-1 and TRBJ1-2; 11 positions match TRBD1. Germline V gives CDR1 SGHRS, CDR2 YFSETQ. CDR3 length equals 13 residues. J gave up 8 bases and V 4 bases, and 4 bases lay outside the gene matches. DNA of the CDR3: TGCGCCAGCAGCAGGACAGGGGGCGAGGGCTACACCTTC. This translates into CASSRTGGEGYTF.

This clone was seen a handful of times. The chain recombines TRBV10-3 with TRBJ2-1; 7 positions match TRBD1. The CDR3 is 12 residues long. The germline V gene encodes CDR1 ENHRY and CDR2 SYGVKD. V was pared by 5 bases and J by 9 bases, with 4 bases of the junction left unmatched. The CDR3 bases are TGTGCCATCAGTACACAGGGGAGTGAGCAGTTCTTC. Translated, it gives CAISTQGSEQFF.

This clone was found a few times. Different DNA sequences within this sample yield the same CDR3. The chain is built from TRBV7-2 and TRBJ2-5, with 12 nucleotides matching TRBD2. Germline lookup yields CDR1 SGHTA and CDR2 FQGNSA. The CDR3 is 17 residues long. V was pared by 0 bases and J by 0 bases, with 2 bases of the junction left unmatched. CDR3 in DNA: TGTGCCAGCAGCTTAGCACTAGCGGGGGGCTACCAAGAGACCCAGTACTTC. The encoded protein is CASSLALAGGYQETQYF.

This clone was found once. CDR3 sequence: CASSQTNPDGYTF. The CDR3 DNA sequence: TGTGCCAGCAGCCAGACTAACCCGGATGGCTACACCTTC. The genes are TRBV2 and TRBJ1-2; D gene unclear. V lost 6 bases, J lost 6 bases, and 14 bases lay in between. Germline V gene lookup returns CDR1 SNHLY and CDR2 FYNNEI. CDR3 size: 13 residues.

The chain combines TRBV2 with TRBJ2-7; tentatively, D is TRBD2 (7 bases). The CDR3 has 15 amino acids. V lost 7 bases to trimming and J lost 2 bases, with 18 bases between them. Germline-derived CDR1 and CDR2 are SNHLY and FYNNEI. CDR3 sequence (DNA): TGTGCCAGCACCGTTTTGAGGGGGGGCACCTACGAGCAGTACTTC. Its protein is CASTVLRGGTYEQYF.

The chain recombines TRBV28 with TRBJ2-2, with D perhaps TRBD2 (5 bases). The V gene lost 5 bases and the J gene lost 8 bases, with 12 bases spanning the gap. Looked up from germline, CDR1 is MDHEN and CDR2 is SYDVKM. CDR3 length equals 13 residues. CDR3 sequence reads: CASSHGVTGELFF. The DNA of the CDR3 is TGTGCCAGCAGTCACGGGGTAACGGGGGAGCTGTTTTTT.

CDR3: CASSRSRGNTGELFF. DNA of the CDR3: TGTGCCAGCAGCCGATCCAGGGGTAACACCGGGGAGCTGTTTTTT. V usage is TRBV7-8 and J usage is TRBJ2-2; a possible D gene is TRBD1 (6 bases). This CDR3 comprises 15 residues. V gave up 5 bases and J gave up 2 bases, with 12 bases separating them. CDR1 and CDR2 from the germline V gene are SGHVS and FQNEAQ.

The V gene is TRBV28, the J gene TRBJ1-4; a weak D match, TRBD1 (6 bases). In germline, CDR1 is MDHEN, CDR2 SYDVKM. Between the trimmed V and J ends, which lost 6 bases and 4 bases, there was a span of 12 bases. This CDR3 has 14 residues. The CDR3 DNA sequence: TGTGCCAGCAGACCGGGACAATTTAATGAAAAACTGTTTTTT. Translating gives CASRPGQFNEKLFF.

The chain carries TRBV11-1 and TRBJ2-5, with D uncertain. The CDR3 has 15 residues. Germline V gene data show CDR1 as SGHAT and CDR2 as FQDESV (reference sequence). V was clipped by 2 bases and J by 0 bases, with 10 bases between them. The CDR3 DNA reads as TGTGCCAGCAGCTTAACGCGGTGGTACCAAGAGACCCAGTACTTC. This translates into CASSLTRWYQETQYF.

The sample holds a few counts of this clone. The chain links TRBV10-2 to TRBJ1-1; D remains unclear. Trimming removed 2 bases from V and 0 bases from J, with 10 bases in between. In germline, CDR1 is WSHSY, CDR2 SAAADI. This CDR3 contains 15 residues. As DNA, the CDR3 is TGCGCCAGCAGTGAGAAGCAGGTTATGAACACTGAAGCTTTCTTT. It translates to CASSEKQVMNTEAFF.

This chain links TRBV30 with TRBJ2-3; 10 bases are shared with TRBD2. Trimming at V came to 8 bases and at J to 3 bases, leaving 20 bases not matched to a gene. The CDR3 consists of 18 residues. The V gene's germline CDR1 is GTSNPN and CDR2 SVGIG (reference sequence). The CDR3 loop reads CAGYDSTWTSGATDTQYF. CDR3 DNA sequence: TGTGCCGGATACGATAGTACGTGGACTAGCGGAGCGACAGATACGCAGTATTTT.

The table lists this clone with a few counts. V and J are TRBV28 and TRBJ2-7; 9 bases map to TRBD1. V was pared by 8 bases and J by 4 bases, with 9 bases of the junction left unmatched. CDR1 and CDR2 from the germline V gene are MDHEN and SYDVKM. This CDR3 comprises 14 residues. This CDR3 is CASGGTGRIYEQYF. The CDR3, as DNA: TGTGCCAGCGGGGGGACAGGGAGGATATACGAGCAGTACTTC.

The V and J genes are TRBV28 and TRBJ1-6; 7 nucleotides match TRBD1. The germline V gene encodes CDR1 MDHEN and CDR2 SYDVKM. The V segment lost 7 bases and the J segment 4 bases; nucleotides outside the gene matches: 13. The CDR3 spans 17 residues. The CDR3 sequence: CASIMTGTEYYNSPLHF. Here the CDR3 DNA reads TGTGCCAGCATTATGACTGGGACAGAGTATTATAATTCACCCCTCCACTTT.

The rearrangement joins TRBV3-1 (or the pseudogene TRBV3-2) to TRBJ2-4; the D gene is possibly TRBD2 (5 bases). The V end was cut by 5 bases, the J end by 9 bases, with 14 bases between. The CDR3 runs 13 residues. CDR1 and CDR2 from the germline V gene are LGHDT and YNNKEL (reference sequence). CDR3 sequence reads: CASSKQRTGIQYF. In DNA, the CDR3 is TGTGCCAGCAGCAAGCAACGGACTGGCATTCAGTACTTC.

The chain is built from TRBV6-5 and TRBJ1-2; D perhaps matches TRBD1 (6 bases). The CDR3 is made up of 14 amino acids. Germline-derived CDR1 and CDR2 are MNHEY and SVGAGI. Trimming took 2 bases from V and 1 from J, leaving 8 bases between them. In DNA, the CDR3 is TGTGCCAGCAGTTACGACAGGAGTAACTATGGCTACACCTTC. This encodes CASSYDRSNYGYTF.

This clone was counted between two and nine times. V gene TRBV7-3 combines with J gene TRBJ1-1; D is ambiguous. Trimming removed 5 bases from V and 3 bases from J, with 16 bases in between. Germline V gene lookup returns CDR1 SGHTA and CDR2 FQGTGA. The CDR3 contains 15 residues. This CDR3 is CASSPHLGGDTEAFF. The CDR3 coding sequence is TGTGCCAGCAGCCCACACTTGGGCGGGGACACTGAAGCTTTCTTT.

The rearrangement uses TRBV19 and TRBJ1-5; 9 nucleotides line up with TRBD1. The CDR3 totals 15 residues. Looked up from germline, CDR1 is LNHDA and CDR2 is SQIVND (reference sequence). V shed 6 bases and J 6 bases; nucleotides not matched to a gene: 9. DNA for the CDR3: TGTGCCAGTAGGATACCGGGACAGGGTCGTCAGCCCCAGCATTTT. This sequence encodes CASRIPGQGRQPQHF.

V and J are TRBV15 and TRBJ1-3; 7 bases align to TRBD1. The junction had 5 bases not matched to a gene; V was cut back by 4 bases and J by 2 bases. The CDR3 is 15 residues long. The germline CDR1 and CDR2 sequences are LNHNV and YYDKDF (reference sequence). The CDR3 loop reads CATSKDRVPGNTIYF. The CDR3 DNA reads TGTGCCACCAGCAAAGACAGGGTACCTGGAAACACCATATATTTT.

V gene TRBV18 combines with J gene TRBJ2-3; D gene unclear. This CDR3 is 14 amino acids long. The V gene's germline CDR1 is KGHSH and CDR2 LQKENI. V lost 3 bases and J lost 4, with 11 bases in between. CDR3: CASSPTTTSDTQYF. In nucleotides, the CDR3 is TGTGCCAGCTCACCCACTACTACTTCAGATACGCAGTATTTT.

As concerns this clone: One end of the junction fails to match germline, which may point to a read error. This chain connects TRBV7-3 to TRBJ1-2, with TRBD1 matching 10 bases. Germline V lookup: CDR1 SGHTA, CDR2 FQGTGA. CDR3 length: 16 residues. CDR3 amino acids: CASSLGGTGARYGYTF. DNA for the CDR3: TGCGCCAGCAGCTTAGGGGGGACAGGGGCAAGGTATGGCTACACCTTC.

This clone was seen only once. The rearrangement uses TRBV5-1 and TRBJ2-1, with D possibly being TRBD2 (5 bases). Germline assignment: CDR1 SGHRS and CDR2 YFSETQ. V shed 3 bases and J shed 5 bases, with 12 bases lying between them. CDR3 size: 14 residues. CDR3 sequence (DNA): TGCGCCAGCAGCTCCCACCTGAGGGACAATGAGCAGTTCTTC. It yields the protein CASSSHLRDNEQFF.

V gene TRBV18 combines with J gene TRBJ1-1; tentative D call: TRBD1 (5 bases). The CDR3 consists of 13 residues. Trimming removed 2 bases at V and 8 bases at J, with 12 bases between. CDR1 and CDR2 (germline): KGHSH, LQKENI. The DNA of the CDR3 is TGTGCCAGCTCACCAACCCTGACAGCGGAAGCTTTCTTT. Residues: CASSPTLTAEAFF. The full variable domain, completed using reference TRBV18 and TRBJ1-1, is NAGVMQNPRHLVRRRGQEARLRCSPMKGHSHVYWYRQLPEEGLKFMVYLQKENIIDESGMPKERFSAEFPKEGPSILRIQQVVRGDSAAYFCASSPTLTAEAFFGQGTRLTVV.

The table lists this clone with a count of one. The chain carries TRBV5-6 and TRBJ2-1; 10 nucleotides match TRBD1. V dropped 4 bases and J dropped 8; count of bases not matched to a gene: 3. The CDR3 is 13 amino acids. Germline loops: CDR1 SGHDT, CDR2 YYEEEE. The CDR3 DNA follows: TGTGCCAGCAGCCGACAGGGGGCCTATGAGCAGTTCTTC. This encodes CASSRQGAYEQFF.

The chain carries TRBV3-1 (or the pseudogene TRBV3-2) and TRBJ2-1; no clear D gene. Germline CDR1 reads LGHDT; CDR2 reads YNNKEL (reference sequence). V was trimmed by 5 bases and J by 5 bases, leaving 22 bases between them. The CDR3 totals 17 residues. The CDR3 reads CASSVGVPFHSDNEQFF. The CDR3 DNA follows: TGTGCCAGCAGCGTTGGAGTTCCCTTCCATTCCGACAATGAGCAGTTCTTC.